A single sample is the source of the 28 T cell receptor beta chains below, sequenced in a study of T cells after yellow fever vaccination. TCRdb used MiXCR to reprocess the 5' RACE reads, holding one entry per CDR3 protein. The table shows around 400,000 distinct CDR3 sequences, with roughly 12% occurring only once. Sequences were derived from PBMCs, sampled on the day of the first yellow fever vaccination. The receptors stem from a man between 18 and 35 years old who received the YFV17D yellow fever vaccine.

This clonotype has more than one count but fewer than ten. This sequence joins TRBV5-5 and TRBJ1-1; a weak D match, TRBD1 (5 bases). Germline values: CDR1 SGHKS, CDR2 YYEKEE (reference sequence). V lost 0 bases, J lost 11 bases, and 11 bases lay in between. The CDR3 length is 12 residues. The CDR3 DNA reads TGTGCCAGCAGCTTGGGGGGGATGGAGGCTTTCTTT. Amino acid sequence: CASSLGGMEAFF.

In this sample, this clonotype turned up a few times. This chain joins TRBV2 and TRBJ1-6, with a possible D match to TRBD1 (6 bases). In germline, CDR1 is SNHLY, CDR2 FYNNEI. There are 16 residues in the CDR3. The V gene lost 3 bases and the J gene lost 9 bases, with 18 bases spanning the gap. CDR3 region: CASSDPLTGSGSPLHF. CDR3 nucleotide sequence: TGTGCCAGCAGTGACCCCCTGACAGGCTCCGGTTCACCCCTCCACTTT.

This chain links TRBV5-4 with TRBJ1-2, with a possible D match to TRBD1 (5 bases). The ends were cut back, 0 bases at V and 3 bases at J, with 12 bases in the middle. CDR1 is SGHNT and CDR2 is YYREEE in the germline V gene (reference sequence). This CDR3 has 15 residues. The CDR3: CASSLETDTYYGYTF. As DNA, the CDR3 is TGTGCCAGCAGCTTGGAGACGGACACATACTATGGCTACACCTTC.

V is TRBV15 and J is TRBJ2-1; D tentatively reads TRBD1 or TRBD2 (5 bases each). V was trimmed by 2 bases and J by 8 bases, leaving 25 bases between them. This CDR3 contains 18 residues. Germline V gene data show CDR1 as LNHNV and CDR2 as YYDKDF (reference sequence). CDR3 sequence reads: CATSRPPTRGSRGDEQFF. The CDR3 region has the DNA TGTGCCACCAGCAGACCCCCGACCCGGGGAAGTAGGGGCGATGAGCAGTTCTTC.

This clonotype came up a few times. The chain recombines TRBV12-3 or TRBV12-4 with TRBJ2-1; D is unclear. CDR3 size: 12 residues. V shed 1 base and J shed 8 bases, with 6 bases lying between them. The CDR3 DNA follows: TGTGCCAGCAGTTTAGGGGCGGATGAGCAGTTCTTC. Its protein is CASSLGADEQFF.

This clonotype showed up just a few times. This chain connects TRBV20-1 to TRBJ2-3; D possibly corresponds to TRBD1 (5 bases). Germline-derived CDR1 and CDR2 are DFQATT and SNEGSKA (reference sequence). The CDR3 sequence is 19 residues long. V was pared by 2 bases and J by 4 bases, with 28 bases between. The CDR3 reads CSARSFGAVPSGRSDTQYF. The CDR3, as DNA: TGCAGTGCTAGATCCTTTGGGGCGGTACCCTCCGGTAGGTCAGATACGCAGTATTTT.

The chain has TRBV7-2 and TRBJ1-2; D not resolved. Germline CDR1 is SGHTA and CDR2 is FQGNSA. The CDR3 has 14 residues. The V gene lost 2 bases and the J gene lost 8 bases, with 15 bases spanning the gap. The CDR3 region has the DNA TGTGCCAGCAGCTTAAGGGTCCTCATCCAGGGCTACACCTTC. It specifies CASSLRVLIQGYTF.

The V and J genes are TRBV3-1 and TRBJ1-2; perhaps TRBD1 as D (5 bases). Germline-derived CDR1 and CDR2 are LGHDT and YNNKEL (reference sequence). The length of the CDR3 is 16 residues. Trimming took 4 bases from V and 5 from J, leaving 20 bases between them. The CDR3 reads CASSPSRGTGHYGYTF. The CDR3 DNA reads TGTGCCAGCAGCCCTTCGAGGGGAACCGGGCATTATGGCTACACCTTC. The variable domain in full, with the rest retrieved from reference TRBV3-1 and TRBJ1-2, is DTAVSQTPKYLVTQMGNDKSIKCEQNLGHDTMYWYKQDSKKFLKIMFSYNNKELIINETVPNRFSPKSPDKAHLNLHINSLELGDSAVYFCASSPSRGTGHYGYTFGSGTRLTVV.

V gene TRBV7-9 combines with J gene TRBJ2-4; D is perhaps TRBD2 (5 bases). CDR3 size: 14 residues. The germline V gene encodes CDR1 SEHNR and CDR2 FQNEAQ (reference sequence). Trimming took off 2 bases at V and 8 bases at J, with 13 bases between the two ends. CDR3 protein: CASSLSGLPHIQYF. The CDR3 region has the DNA TGTGCCAGCAGCTTATCAGGACTCCCACACATTCAGTACTTC.

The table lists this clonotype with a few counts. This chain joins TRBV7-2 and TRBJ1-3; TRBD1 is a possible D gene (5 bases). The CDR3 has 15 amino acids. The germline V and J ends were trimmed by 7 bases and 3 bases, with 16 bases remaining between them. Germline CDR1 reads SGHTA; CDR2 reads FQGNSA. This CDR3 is CASTLMGGSGNTIYF. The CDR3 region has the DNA TGTGCCAGCACCCTAATGGGGGGAAGTGGAAACACCATATATTTT. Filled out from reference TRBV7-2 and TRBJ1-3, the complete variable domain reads GAGVSQSPSNKVTEKGKDVELRCDPISGHTALYWYRQSLGQGLEFLIYFQGNSAPDKSGLPSDRFSAERTGGSVSTLTIQRTQQEDSAVYLCASTLMGGSGNTIYFGEGSWLTVV.

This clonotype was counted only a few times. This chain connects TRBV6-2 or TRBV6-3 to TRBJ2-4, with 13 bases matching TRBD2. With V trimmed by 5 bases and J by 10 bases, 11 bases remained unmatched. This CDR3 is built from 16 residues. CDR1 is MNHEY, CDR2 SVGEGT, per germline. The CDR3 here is CASSPLPTSGGRIQYF. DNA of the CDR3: TGTGCCAGCAGTCCTCTCCCGACTAGCGGGGGGCGGATTCAGTACTTC.

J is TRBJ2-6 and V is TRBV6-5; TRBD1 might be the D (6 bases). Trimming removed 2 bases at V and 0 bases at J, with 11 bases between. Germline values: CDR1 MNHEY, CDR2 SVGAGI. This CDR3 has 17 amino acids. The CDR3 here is CASSYGDIASGANVLTF. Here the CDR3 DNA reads TGTGCCAGCAGTTACGGGGACATCGCCTCTGGGGCCAACGTCCTGACTTTC.

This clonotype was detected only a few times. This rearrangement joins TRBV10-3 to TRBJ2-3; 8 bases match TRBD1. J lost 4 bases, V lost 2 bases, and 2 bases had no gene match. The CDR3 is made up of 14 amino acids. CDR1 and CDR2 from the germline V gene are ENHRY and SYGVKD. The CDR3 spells CAISEETGADTQYF. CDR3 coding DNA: TGTGCCATCAGTGAGGAGACAGGGGCAGATACGCAGTATTTT.

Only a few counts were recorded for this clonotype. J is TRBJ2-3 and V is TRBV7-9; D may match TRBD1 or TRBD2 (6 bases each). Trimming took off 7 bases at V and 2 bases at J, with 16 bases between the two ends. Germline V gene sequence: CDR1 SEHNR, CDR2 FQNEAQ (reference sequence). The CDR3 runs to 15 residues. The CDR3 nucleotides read TGTGCCAGCACCAACAAGGGGGGAAACACAGATACGCAGTATTTT. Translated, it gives CASTNKGGNTDTQYF.

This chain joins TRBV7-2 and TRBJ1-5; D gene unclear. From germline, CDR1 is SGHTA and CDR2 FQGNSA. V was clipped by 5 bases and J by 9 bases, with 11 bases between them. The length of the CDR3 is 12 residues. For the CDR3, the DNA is TGTGCCAGCAGCCAAGTTAATGGGCCCCAGCATTTT. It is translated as CASSQVNGPQHF. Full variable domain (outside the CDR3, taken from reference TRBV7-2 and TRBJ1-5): GAGVSQSPSNKVTEKGKDVELRCDPISGHTALYWYRQSLGQGLEFLIYFQGNSAPDKSGLPSDRFSAERTGGSVSTLTIQRTQQEDSAVYLCASSQVNGPQHFGDGTRLSIL.

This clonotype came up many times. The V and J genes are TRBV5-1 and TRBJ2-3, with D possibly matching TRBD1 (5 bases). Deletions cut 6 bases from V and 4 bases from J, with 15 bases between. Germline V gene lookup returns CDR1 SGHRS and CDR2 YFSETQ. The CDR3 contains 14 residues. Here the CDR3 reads CASKQTPGSDTQYF. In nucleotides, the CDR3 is TGCGCCAGCAAGCAAACTCCAGGGTCAGATACGCAGTATTTT.

CDR3 in amino acids: CASSVLSGTSGANVLTF. CDR3 DNA sequence: TGTGCCAGCAGCGTACTGAGCGGGACCTCTGGGGCCAACGTCCTGACTTTC. The rearrangement uses TRBV9 and TRBJ2-6; 7 nucleotides match TRBD2. CDR3 length: 17 amino acids. The J segment lost 0 bases and the V segment lost 1 base, leaving 4 bases of the junction unmatched. CDR1 and CDR2 from the germline V gene are SGDLS and YYNGEE.

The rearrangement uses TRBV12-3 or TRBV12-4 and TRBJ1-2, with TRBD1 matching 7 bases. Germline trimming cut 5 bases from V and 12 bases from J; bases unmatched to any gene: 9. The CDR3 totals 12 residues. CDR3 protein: CASSRTPGGNTF. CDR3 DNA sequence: TGTGCCAGCAGTAGAACACCAGGGGGGAACACCTTC.

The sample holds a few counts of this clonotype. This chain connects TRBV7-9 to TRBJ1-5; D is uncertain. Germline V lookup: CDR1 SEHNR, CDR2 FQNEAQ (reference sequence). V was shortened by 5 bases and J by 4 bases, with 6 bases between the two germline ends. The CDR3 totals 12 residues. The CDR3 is CASSPGNQPQHF. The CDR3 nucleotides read TGTGCCAGCAGCCCCGGTAATCAGCCCCAGCATTTT.

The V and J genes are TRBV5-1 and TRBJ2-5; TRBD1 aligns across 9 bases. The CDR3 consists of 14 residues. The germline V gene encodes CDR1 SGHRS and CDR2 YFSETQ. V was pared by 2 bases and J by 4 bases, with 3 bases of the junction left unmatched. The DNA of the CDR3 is TGCGCCAGCAGCTTCGGGACAGGGTCAGAGACCCAGTACTTC. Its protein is CASSFGTGSETQYF.

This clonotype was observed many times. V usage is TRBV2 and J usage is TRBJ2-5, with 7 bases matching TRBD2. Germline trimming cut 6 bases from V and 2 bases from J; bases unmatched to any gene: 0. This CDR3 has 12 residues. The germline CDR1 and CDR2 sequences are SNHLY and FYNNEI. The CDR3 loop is CASSGGQETQYF. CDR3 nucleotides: TGTGCCAGCAGCGGGGGGCAAGAGACCCAGTACTTC.

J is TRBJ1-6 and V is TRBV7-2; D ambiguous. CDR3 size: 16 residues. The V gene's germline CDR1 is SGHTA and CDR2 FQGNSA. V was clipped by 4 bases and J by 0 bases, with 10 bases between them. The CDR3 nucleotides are TGTGCCAGCAGCTCGGACGGGAGCTCCTATAATTCACCCCTCCACTTT. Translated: CASSSDGSSYNSPLHF.

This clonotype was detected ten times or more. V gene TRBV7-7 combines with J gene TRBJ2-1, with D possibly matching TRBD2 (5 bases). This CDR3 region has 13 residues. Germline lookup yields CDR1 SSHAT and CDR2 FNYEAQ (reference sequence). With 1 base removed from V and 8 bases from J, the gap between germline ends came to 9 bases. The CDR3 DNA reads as TGTGCCAGCAGCTTAGACGGGGTGGATGAGCAGTTCTTC. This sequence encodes CASSLDGVDEQFF.

CDR3 protein: CASSFITGGSYGYTF. DNA of the CDR3: TGTGCCAGCAGTTTTATAACAGGGGGTTCCTATGGCTACACCTTC. This sequence joins TRBV28 and TRBJ1-2; 8 nucleotides match TRBD1. V shed 3 bases, J shed 4 bases, and the junction held 7 bases outside the gene matches. CDR3 length: 15 amino acids. The germline V gene has CDR1 MDHEN and CDR2 SYDVKM.

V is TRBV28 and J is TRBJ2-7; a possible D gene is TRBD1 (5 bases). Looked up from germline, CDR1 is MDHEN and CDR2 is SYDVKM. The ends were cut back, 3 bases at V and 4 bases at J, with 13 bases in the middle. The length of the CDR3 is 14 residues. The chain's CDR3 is CASSLGPRRYEQYV. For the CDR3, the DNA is TGTGCCAGCAGTTTGGGGCCCAGACGATACGAGCAGTACGTC.

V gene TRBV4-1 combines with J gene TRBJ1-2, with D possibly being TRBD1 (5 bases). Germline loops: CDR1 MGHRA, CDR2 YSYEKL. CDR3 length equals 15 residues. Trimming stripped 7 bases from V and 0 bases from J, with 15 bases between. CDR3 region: CASTSAGGANYGYTF. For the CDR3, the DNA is TGCGCCAGCACCTCAGCGGGGGGTGCTAACTATGGCTACACCTTC.

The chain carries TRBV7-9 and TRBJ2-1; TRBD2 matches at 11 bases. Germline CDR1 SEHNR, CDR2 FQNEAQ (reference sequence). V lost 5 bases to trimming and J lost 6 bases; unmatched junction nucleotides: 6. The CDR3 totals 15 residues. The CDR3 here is CASSKGLAVLNEQFF. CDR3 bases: TGTGCCAGCAGCAAGGGACTAGCGGTACTCAATGAGCAGTTCTTC.

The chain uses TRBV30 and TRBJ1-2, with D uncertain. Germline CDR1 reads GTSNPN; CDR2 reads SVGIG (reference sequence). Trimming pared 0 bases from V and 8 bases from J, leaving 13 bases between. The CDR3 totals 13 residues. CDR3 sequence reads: CAWSVRAGGGYTF. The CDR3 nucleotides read TGTGCCTGGAGTGTAAGGGCAGGAGGAGGCTACACCTTC.